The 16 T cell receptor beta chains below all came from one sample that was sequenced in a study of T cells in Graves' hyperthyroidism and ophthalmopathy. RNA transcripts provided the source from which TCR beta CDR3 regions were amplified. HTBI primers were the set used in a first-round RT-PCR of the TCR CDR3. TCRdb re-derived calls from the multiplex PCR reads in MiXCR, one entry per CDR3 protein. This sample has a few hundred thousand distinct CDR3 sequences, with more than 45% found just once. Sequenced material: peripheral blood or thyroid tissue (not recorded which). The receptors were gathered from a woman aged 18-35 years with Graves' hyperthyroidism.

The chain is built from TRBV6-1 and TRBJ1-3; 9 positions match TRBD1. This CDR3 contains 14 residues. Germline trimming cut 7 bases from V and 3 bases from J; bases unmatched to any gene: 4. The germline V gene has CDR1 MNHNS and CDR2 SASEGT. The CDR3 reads CASTRDRDGNTIYF. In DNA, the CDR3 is TGTGCCAGCACCCGGGACAGGGATGGAAACACCATATATTTT.

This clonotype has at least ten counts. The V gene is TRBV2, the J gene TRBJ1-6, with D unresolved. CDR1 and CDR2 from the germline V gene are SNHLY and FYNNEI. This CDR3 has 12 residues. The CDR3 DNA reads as TGTGCAAGCGGGCCATTGAGTTCACCCCTCCACTTT. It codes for CASGPLSSPLHF.

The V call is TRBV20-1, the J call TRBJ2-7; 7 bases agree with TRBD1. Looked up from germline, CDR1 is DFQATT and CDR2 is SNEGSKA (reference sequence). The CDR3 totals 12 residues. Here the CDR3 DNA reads TGCAGCCCCCCGGGACAGTCCTACGAGCAGTACTTC. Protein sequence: CSPPGQSYEQYF.

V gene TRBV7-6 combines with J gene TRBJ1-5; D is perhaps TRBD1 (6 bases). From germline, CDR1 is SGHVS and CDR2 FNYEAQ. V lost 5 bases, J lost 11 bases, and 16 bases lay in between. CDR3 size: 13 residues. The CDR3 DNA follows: TGTGCCAGCAGCAGGGGGGACGATGAGACCCAGCATTTT. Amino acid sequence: CASSRGDDETQHF. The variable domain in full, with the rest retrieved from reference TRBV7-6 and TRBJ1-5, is GAGVSQSPRYKVTKRGQDVALRCDPISGHVSLYWYRQALGQGPEFLTYFNYEAQQDKSGLPNDRFSAERPEGSISTLTIQRTEQRDSAMYRCASSRGDDETQHFGDGTRLSIL.

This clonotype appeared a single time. The CDR3 loop reads CATELAGEADTQYF. DNA of the CDR3: TGTGCCACCGAACTAGCGGGAGAGGCAGATACGCAGTATTTT. The J gene is TRBJ2-3, the V gene TRBV24-1; 11 bases line up with TRBD2. J gave up 4 bases and V 9 bases, and 5 bases lay outside the gene matches. This CDR3 has 14 amino acids. In germline, CDR1 is KGHDR, CDR2 SFDVKD.

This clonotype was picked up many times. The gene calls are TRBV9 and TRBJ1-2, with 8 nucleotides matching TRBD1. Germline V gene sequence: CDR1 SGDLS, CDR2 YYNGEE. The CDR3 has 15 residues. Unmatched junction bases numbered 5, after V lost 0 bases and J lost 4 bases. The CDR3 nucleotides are TGTGCCAGCAGCGTAGACGGACAGGGAAGCTATGGCTACACCTTC. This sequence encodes CASSVDGQGSYGYTF.

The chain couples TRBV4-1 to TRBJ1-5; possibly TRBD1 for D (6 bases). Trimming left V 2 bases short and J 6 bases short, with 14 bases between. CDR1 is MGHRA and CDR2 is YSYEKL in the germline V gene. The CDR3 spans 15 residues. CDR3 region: CASSQSTGRVQPQHF. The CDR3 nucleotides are TGCGCCAGCAGCCAATCAACAGGGCGAGTTCAGCCCCAGCATTTT.

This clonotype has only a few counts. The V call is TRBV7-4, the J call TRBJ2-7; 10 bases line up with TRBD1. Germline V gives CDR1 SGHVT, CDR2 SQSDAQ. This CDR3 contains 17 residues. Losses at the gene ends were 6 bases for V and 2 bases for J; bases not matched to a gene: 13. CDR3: CASSYTTGQGLPYEQYF. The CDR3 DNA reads TGTGCCAGCAGTTATACTACGGGACAGGGGCTCCCCTACGAGCAGTACTTC.

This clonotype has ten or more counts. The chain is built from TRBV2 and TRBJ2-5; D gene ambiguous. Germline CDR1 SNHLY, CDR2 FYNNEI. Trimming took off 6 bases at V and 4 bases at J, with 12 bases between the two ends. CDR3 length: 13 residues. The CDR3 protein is CASSSRGLETQYF. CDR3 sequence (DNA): TGTGCCAGCAGCTCCCGTGGGTTAGAGACCCAGTACTTC.

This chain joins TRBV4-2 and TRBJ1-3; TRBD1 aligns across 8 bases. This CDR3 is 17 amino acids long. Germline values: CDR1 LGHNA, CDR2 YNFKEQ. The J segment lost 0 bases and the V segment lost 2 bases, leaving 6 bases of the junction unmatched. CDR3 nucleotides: TGTGCCAGCAGCCAATTGGGACAGGCCAGCTCTGGAAACACCATATATTTT. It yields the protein CASSQLGQASSGNTIYF.

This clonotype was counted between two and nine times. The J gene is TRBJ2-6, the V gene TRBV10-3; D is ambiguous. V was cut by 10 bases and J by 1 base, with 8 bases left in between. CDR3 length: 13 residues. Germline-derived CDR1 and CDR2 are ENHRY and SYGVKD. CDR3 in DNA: TGTGCCAGCGCGCTATCTGGGGCCAACGTCCTGACTTTC. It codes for CASALSGANVLTF.

The CDR3 coding sequence is TGTGCCAGCAGTTCTTGGGGGGTCCTAGAGACCCAGTACTTC. It specifies CASSSWGVLETQYF. This rearrangement joins TRBV2 to TRBJ2-5; a weak D match, TRBD2 (6 bases). Germline CDR1 is SNHLY and CDR2 is FYNNEI. Between the trimmed V and J ends, which lost 5 bases and 4 bases, there was a span of 14 bases. CDR3 length: 14 amino acids.

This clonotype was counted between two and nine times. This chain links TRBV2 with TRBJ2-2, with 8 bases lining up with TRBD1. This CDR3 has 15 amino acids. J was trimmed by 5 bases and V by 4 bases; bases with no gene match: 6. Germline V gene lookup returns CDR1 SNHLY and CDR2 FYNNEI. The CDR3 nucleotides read TGTGCCAGCAGTGCTGGACAGGGCTGGACCGGGGAGCTGTTTTTT. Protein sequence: CASSAGQGWTGELFF. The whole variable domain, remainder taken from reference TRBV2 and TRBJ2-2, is EPEVTQTPSHQVTQMGQEVILRCVPISNHLYFYWYRQILGQKVEFLVSFYNNEISEKSEIFDDQFSVERPDGSNFTLKIRSTKLEDSAMYFCASSAGQGWTGELFFGEGSRLTVL.

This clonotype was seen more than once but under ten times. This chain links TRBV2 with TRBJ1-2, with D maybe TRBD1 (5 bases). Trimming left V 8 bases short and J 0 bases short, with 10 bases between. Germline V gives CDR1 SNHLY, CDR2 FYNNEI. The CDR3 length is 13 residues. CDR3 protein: CASELRANYGYTF. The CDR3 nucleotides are TGTGCCAGCGAACTCAGGGCTAACTATGGCTACACCTTC.

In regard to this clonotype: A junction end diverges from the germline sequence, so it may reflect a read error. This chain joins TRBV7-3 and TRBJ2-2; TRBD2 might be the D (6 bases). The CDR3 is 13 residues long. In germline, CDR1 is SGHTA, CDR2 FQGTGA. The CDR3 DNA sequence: TGTGCCAGCAGCTTAAGCGGGACCGGGGAGCTGCTTTTT. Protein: CASSLSGTGELLF. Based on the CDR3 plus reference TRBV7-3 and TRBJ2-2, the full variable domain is GAGVSQTPSNKVTEKGKYVELRCDPISGHTALYWYRQSLGQGPEFLIYFQGTGAADDSGLPNDRFFAVRPEGSVSTLKIQRTERGDSAVYLCASSLSGTGELLFGEGSRLTVL.

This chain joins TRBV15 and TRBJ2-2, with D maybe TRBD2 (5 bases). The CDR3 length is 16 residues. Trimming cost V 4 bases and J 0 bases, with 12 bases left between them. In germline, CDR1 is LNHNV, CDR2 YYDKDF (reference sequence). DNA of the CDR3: TGTGCCACCAGCAACCCCCGGGAATCGAACACCGGGGAGCTGTTTTTT. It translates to CATSNPRESNTGELFF.